This entry describes one T cell receptor beta chain. What it binds is unknown. Systemic immunosuppression or autoimmune disease history was grounds to exclude patients. This sample was included in a study of OX40 agonist ivuxolimab in advanced cancers. About the research overall: Ivuxolimab, an antibody that agonizes OX40 (CD134), was administered to the patients. Findings of the study overall: Among some nonresponders, normalized T-cell clonal expansion was also low. Expanded clones were, on average, more numerous among CD8+ T cells than CD4+.

The CDR3 spans 15 residues. CDR1 SGHNT and CDR2 YYREEE come from the germline V gene (reference sequence). V lost 0 bases to trimming and J lost 4 bases, with 13 bases between them. This table comes from immunoSEQ multiplex PCR, and its TCRdb copy is limited to in-frame clones, with some not included. This sample yields tens of thousands of clones, of which about 94% are seen a single time; 9.5% to 11% belongs to the top ten. This TCR came from an adult with an advanced solid tumor such as melanoma, head and neck, liver or kidney cancer. This chain connects TRBV5-4 to TRBJ1-2, with D unclear. This material consisted of CD4+ or CD8+ T cells sorted from blood, taken in a trial of the OX40 agonist ivuxolimab. DNA of the CDR3: TGTGCCAGCAGCTTGGAAGTGGAAGGGTTCTATGGCTACACCTTC. Translating gives CASSLEVEGFYGYTF.